The present T cell receptor beta chain was sequenced within a study of glioma-infiltrating T cells. Using RNA template, CDR3s of TCR alpha and beta were amplified with iRepertoire arm-PCR. Tissue mRNA or PBMC total RNA, roughly 90-400 ng, went into one-step reverse transcription and amplification. TCRdb re-called the multiplex PCR reads with MiXCR, one entry per CDR3 protein. The table has around 190,000 distinct CDR3 sequences, roughly two fifths seen once. Overall study results and limits: Tissue and blood shared very few CDR3 sequences.

This clonotype was detected ten times or more. Its target is not known. CDR1 is MNHEY, CDR2 SVGEGT, per germline. This CDR3 region has 20 residues. Trimming pared 2 bases from V and 7 bases from J, leaving 29 bases between. The TCR originated in a human donor with low-grade glioma or glioblastoma, undergoing nonglioma brain surgery, or in good health (not recorded which). The sequenced sample was glioma tissue, nonneoplastic brain tissue, or PBMCs (not recorded which). The chain employs TRBV6-2 or TRBV6-3 and TRBJ2-2; TRBD2 is a possible D gene (6 bases). In DNA form, the CDR3 reads TGTGCCAGCAGTTACCCAAGTCGTTTACCACCAGGGAGGAGTATCGGGGAGCTGTTTTTT. It is translated as CASSYPSRLPPGRSIGELFF.